This T cell receptor (beta chain) was sequenced in a study of blood T cell repertoires in COVID-19. Profiling relied on immunoSEQ multiplex PCR, and the TCRdb table lists in-frame clones only, not all of them. Among 200,000 or so clones listed, about 80% were seen once. Participants came from 24 US areas, aged about 18 to 89 years. Trimming left V 2 bases short and J 6 bases short, with 10 bases between. This CDR3 contains 13 residues. The germline V gene has CDR1 SQVTM and CDR2 ANQGSEA. The sequence was collected from a man aged 40-49 years who had recovered from COVID-19. The sample comprised PBMCs or T cells enriched from blood (not recorded which). The chain links TRBV29-1 to TRBJ2-2, with a possible D match to TRBD1 (6 bases). The CDR3 coding sequence is TGCAGCGTTGAAACGGGGACATCCGGGGAGCTGTTTTTT. It codes for CSVETGTSGELFF.